What follows are 30 T cell receptor beta chains derived from one specimen sequenced in a study of blood T cell repertoires in COVID-19. The method was immunoSEQ multiplex PCR; TCRdb's version includes in-frame clones alone and lacks a portion of them. The sample yields under 300,000 clones, around 85% seen once. What was sequenced was peripheral blood. The source is a woman younger than 45 with COVID-19, enrolled during active disease.

The chain joins TRBV3-1 (or the pseudogene TRBV3-2) to TRBJ2-5; TRBD2 aligns across 9 bases. Trimming took 4 bases from V and 6 from J; bases not matched to a gene: 9. Germline CDR1 is LGHDT and CDR2 is YNNKEL (reference sequence). The CDR3 is 15 residues long. The CDR3 bases are TGTGCCAGCAGCCCACGCGGGGGGGCTATGAAGACCCAGTACTTC. Translation: CASSPRGGAMKTQYF.

The chain uses TRBV11-3 and TRBJ2-7; 7 positions match TRBD1. CDR1 is SGHNT and CDR2 is YENEEA in the germline V gene. This CDR3 spans 12 amino acids. Germline trimming cut 4 bases from V and 13 bases from J; bases unmatched to any gene: 10. CDR3 in DNA: TGTGCCAGCAGCTCCGACCGTGGACAGGTATACTTC. This translates into CASSSDRGQVYF.

This sequence joins TRBV28 and TRBJ2-1, with D maybe TRBD2 (6 bases). Trimming removed 4 bases at V and 0 bases at J, with 7 bases between. There are 14 residues in the CDR3. Germline V gene lookup returns CDR1 MDHEN and CDR2 SYDVKM. The CDR3 is CASSWRGSYNEQFF. CDR3 sequence (DNA): TGTGCCAGCAGTTGGAGGGGCTCCTACAATGAGCAGTTCTTC.

The rearrangement joins TRBV5-1 to TRBJ1-1; tentatively, D is TRBD1 (6 bases). Germline loops: CDR1 SGHRS, CDR2 YFSETQ. The CDR3 has 16 residues. Trimming cost V 3 bases and J 5 bases, with 20 bases left between them. The CDR3 DNA sequence: TGCGCCAGCAGCTACCGGGGGGGCACCCAGAGGACTGAAGCTTTCTTT. It codes for CASSYRGGTQRTEAFF.

A note on this clone: The junction departs from germline at one end; a sequencing error may be responsible. The V gene is TRBV7-9, the J gene TRBJ1-1; possible D gene TRBD1, 5 bases. CDR3 size: 11 residues. Germline V gives CDR1 SEHNR, CDR2 FQNEAQ (reference sequence). As DNA, the CDR3 is TGTGCCAGCAGCTTGGGCAGGGAAGGTTTCTTT. Amino acid sequence: CASSLGREGFF.

V is TRBV19 and J is TRBJ2-7; 11 nucleotides line up with TRBD1. Germline-derived CDR1 and CDR2 are LNHDA and SQIVND (reference sequence). The length of the CDR3 is 14 residues. With V trimmed by 8 bases and J by 4 bases, 7 bases remained unmatched. CDR3 nucleotide sequence: TGTGCCAGTGAAAGGACAGGGGGCATATACGAGCAGTACTTC. Its protein product is CASERTGGIYEQYF. Full variable domain (remainder filled in from reference TRBV19 and TRBJ2-7): DGGITQSPKYLFRKEGQNVTLSCEQNLNHDAMYWYRQDPGQGLRLIYYSQIVNDFQKGDIAEGYSVSREKKESFPLTVTSAQKNPTAFYLCASERTGGIYEQYFGPGTRLTVT.

The J gene is TRBJ2-7, the V gene TRBV19, with 8 bases identical to TRBD1. CDR3 length: 12 amino acids. CDR1 and CDR2 from the germline V gene are LNHDA and SQIVND (reference sequence). V was pared by 6 bases and J by 6 bases, with 4 bases of the junction left unmatched. The CDR3 nucleotides read TGTGCCAGTAGATCGACAGGGGTCGAGCAGTACTTC. As protein: CASRSTGVEQYF.

V usage is TRBV9 and J usage is TRBJ2-3; 8 bases align to TRBD2. CDR1 is SGDLS and CDR2 is YYNGEE in the germline V gene. The J segment lost 0 bases and the V segment lost 4 bases, leaving 7 bases of the junction unmatched. This CDR3 comprises 16 residues. CDR3 in amino acids: CASSSRGGRSTDTQYF. The CDR3 region has the DNA TGTGCCAGCAGCTCCCGGGGGGGGCGTAGCACAGATACGCAGTATTTT.

The J gene is TRBJ2-4, the V gene TRBV5-1; 9 bases match TRBD1. From germline, CDR1 is SGHRS and CDR2 YFSETQ. This CDR3 comprises 14 residues. The V and J ends lost 0 bases and 5 bases, in that order; junction bases with no gene match: 0. This CDR3 reads CASSLGTGENIQYF. The CDR3 nucleotides read TGCGCCAGCAGCTTGGGGACAGGGGAAAACATTCAGTACTTC.

The rearrangement links TRBV3-1 (or the pseudogene TRBV3-2) to TRBJ1-1; a possible D gene is TRBD1 (5 bases). Germline V gives CDR1 LGHDT, CDR2 YNNKEL (reference sequence). V lost 9 bases, J lost 10 bases, and 18 bases lay in between. The CDR3 totals 12 residues. The CDR3 is CASTIRGTPAFF. The CDR3 nucleotides are TGTGCCAGTACTATTCGGGGGACTCCAGCTTTCTTT.

The table lists this clone with a count of one. The chain recombines TRBV23-1 with TRBJ2-2; 7 nucleotides align to TRBD1. TRBV23-1 is filed as an ORF, its function uncertain. The CDR3 runs to 16 residues. Trimming cost V 0 bases and J 5 bases; bases outside gene matches: 6. DNA for the CDR3: TGCGCCAGCAGTCAATCGGGACAGAGGAATACCGGGGAGCTGTTTTTT. Translating gives CASSQSGQRNTGELFF.

The gene calls are TRBV19 and TRBJ2-5; TRBD1 matches 9 bases. The J segment lost 5 bases and the V segment lost 4 bases, leaving 8 bases of the junction unmatched. CDR1 is LNHDA, CDR2 SQIVND, per germline (reference sequence). The CDR3 contains 15 residues. CDR3 amino acids: CASSNTGTGRETQYF. In DNA, the CDR3 is TGTGCCAGTAGTAATACTGGGACAGGGAGGGAGACCCAGTACTTC.

V gene TRBV19 combines with J gene TRBJ2-7; D is possibly TRBD2 (5 bases). With 6 bases removed from V and 0 bases from J, the gap between germline ends came to 15 bases. This CDR3 is 15 amino acids long. The germline gives CDR1 LNHDA, CDR2 SQIVND (reference sequence). CDR3 protein: CASSPGIGSSYEQYF. The CDR3 DNA reads as TGTGCCAGTAGCCCTGGGATAGGGAGCTCCTACGAGCAGTACTTC.

This clone was detected only a few times. The V gene is TRBV7-9, the J gene TRBJ1-2, with 8 bases lining up with TRBD1. J lost 8 bases, V lost 5 bases, and 10 bases had no gene match. This CDR3 has 14 residues. Germline-derived CDR1 and CDR2 are SEHNR and FQNEAQ (reference sequence). CDR3 bases: TGTGCCAGCAGCCCATCCGACAGGGGCAGGGGCTACACCTTC. Residues: CASSPSDRGRGYTF.

This clone was seen just once. The CDR3 DNA follows: TGTGCCAGCAGCTTAGGCGCGGGGGGCCTCTCCTACGAGCAGTACTTC. This encodes CASSLGAGGLSYEQYF. The chain combines TRBV7-9 with TRBJ2-7; 8 bases map to TRBD2. The J segment lost 0 bases and the V segment lost 1 base, leaving 5 bases of the junction unmatched. This CDR3 is 16 amino acids long. Germline CDR1 and CDR2: SEHNR and FQNEAQ (reference sequence).

This sequence joins TRBV28 and TRBJ2-3, with D possibly being TRBD2 (6 bases). V was shortened by 8 bases and J by 0 bases, with 15 bases between the two germline ends. Germline-derived CDR1 and CDR2 are MDHEN and SYDVKM. CDR3 length equals 15 residues. This chain's CDR3 is CASRGGAFSTDTQYF. The CDR3 nucleotides are TGTGCCAGCCGCGGCGGGGCCTTCAGCACAGATACGCAGTATTTT.

The chain combines TRBV19 with TRBJ1-5; 9 bases fit TRBD1. CDR3 size: 17 residues. The V gene end was trimmed by 5 bases and the J gene end by 1 base; junction bases not matched to a gene: 9. Germline-derived CDR1 and CDR2 are LNHDA and SQIVND (reference sequence). The CDR3 is CASSRDREGISNQPQHF. In DNA form, the CDR3 reads TGTGCCAGTAGTCGGGACAGGGAGGGGATAAGCAATCAGCCCCAGCATTTT. Variable domain in full (rest from reference TRBV19 and TRBJ1-5): DGGITQSPKYLFRKEGQNVTLSCEQNLNHDAMYWYRQDPGQGLRLIYYSQIVNDFQKGDIAEGYSVSREKKESFPLTVTSAQKNPTAFYLCASSRDREGISNQPQHFGDGTRLSIL.

The chain links TRBV27 to TRBJ1-5, with D unresolved. CDR1 is MNHEY and CDR2 is SMNVEV in the germline V gene (reference sequence). The CDR3 consists of 14 residues. V lost 5 bases to trimming and J lost 0 bases, with 8 bases between them. The CDR3 sequence: CASSPVNSNQPQHF. The CDR3, as DNA: TGTGCCAGCAGTCCTGTAAATAGCAATCAGCCCCAGCATTTT.

The chain combines TRBV7-9 with TRBJ2-1; no definite D call. CDR1 and CDR2 from the germline V gene are SEHNR and FQNEAQ (reference sequence). V shed 0 bases and J shed 7 bases, with 16 bases lying between them. The CDR3 covers 16 residues. Here the CDR3 reads CASSLAGARTGNEQFF. The CDR3 coding sequence is TGTGCCAGCAGCTTAGCAGGTGCCCGAACCGGGAATGAGCAGTTCTTC.

The J gene is TRBJ2-2, the V gene TRBV7-6; the D gene is possibly TRBD1 (6 bases). The ends were cut back, 7 bases at V and 1 base at J, with 22 bases in the middle. The CDR3 extends over 18 amino acids. CDR1 is SGHVS and CDR2 is FNYEAQ in the germline V gene. Here the CDR3 reads CASTPEATGEGNTGELFF. The CDR3 DNA reads as TGTGCCAGCACCCCAGAAGCGACAGGAGAGGGGAACACCGGGGAGCTGTTTTTT.

V is TRBV2 and J is TRBJ2-1; 7 bases agree with TRBD2. J gave up 6 bases and V 7 bases, and 6 bases lay outside the gene matches. The germline CDR1 and CDR2 sequences are SNHLY and FYNNEI. This CDR3 region has 13 residues. The CDR3 DNA reads as TGTGCCAGCAAGGCTAGCGGCGCCAATGAGCAGTTCTTC. Translation: CASKASGANEQFF.

This rearrangement joins TRBV9 to TRBJ2-7, with no clear D. The germline V gene encodes CDR1 SGDLS and CDR2 YYNGEE. This CDR3 comprises 13 residues. Between the trimmed V and J ends, which lost 3 bases and 3 bases, there was a span of 10 bases. CDR3 DNA sequence: TGTGCCAGCAGCGGCCCGCAACACTACGAGCAGTACTTC. Its translation is CASSGPQHYEQYF.

This chain uses TRBV5-4 with TRBJ2-3; TRBD2 aligns across 10 bases. V lost 1 base to trimming and J lost 2 bases; unmatched junction nucleotides: 1. There are 15 residues in the CDR3. Germline assignment: CDR1 SGHNT and CDR2 YYREEE (reference sequence). The CDR3 nucleotides are TGTGCCAGCAGCTTGACTAGCGGGGACACAGATACGCAGTATTTT. Residues: CASSLTSGDTDTQYF.

V is TRBV23-1 and J is TRBJ1-5; 7 bases agree with TRBD1. TRBV23-1 falls under the ORF class, with uncertain function. Losses at the gene ends were 0 bases for V and 7 bases for J; bases not matched to a gene: 9. The CDR3 contains 16 residues. CDR3 bases: TGCGCCAGCAGTCAATCTGGCAGGGGGTTTTCGCAGCCCCAGCATTTT. Encoded protein: CASSQSGRGFSQPQHF.

The chain employs TRBV15 and TRBJ2-7, with TRBD2 matching over 10 bases. This CDR3 has 14 amino acids. J lost 0 bases, V lost 7 bases, and 3 bases had no gene match. From germline, CDR1 is LNHNV and CDR2 YYDKDF (reference sequence). The DNA for the CDR3 is TGTGCCACCAATGAGCGGGGGGGCTCCTACGAGCAGTACTTC. This gives the protein CATNERGGSYEQYF.

This chain joins TRBV11-2 and TRBJ2-7, with a weak D call TRBD1 (6 bases). CDR1 is SGHAT, CDR2 FQNNGV, per germline. Deletions cut 0 bases from V and 2 bases from J, with 11 bases between. CDR3 length equals 15 residues. Here the CDR3 reads CASSLDYRETYEQYF. The CDR3 coding sequence is TGTGCCAGCAGCTTAGATTACAGGGAGACCTACGAGCAGTACTTC.

The genes are TRBV5-4 and TRBJ2-7, with 9 bases aligning to TRBD1. Germline lookup yields CDR1 SGHNT and CDR2 YYREEE (reference sequence). V shed 0 bases and J 5 bases; nucleotides not matched to a gene: 6. This CDR3 comprises 15 residues. In DNA, the CDR3 is TGTGCCAGCAGCTTGGCCTTGGGACAGGGAGACGAGCAGTACTTC. Protein: CASSLALGQGDEQYF.

The J gene is TRBJ2-5, the V gene TRBV10-3; D is perhaps TRBD1 (6 bases). This CDR3 has 13 amino acids. Germline-derived CDR1 and CDR2 are ENHRY and SYGVKD. V lost 6 bases and J lost 2, with 10 bases in between. The CDR3 DNA follows: TGTGCCATCAGGGGGGCCGAGCAAGAGACCCAGTACTTC. Its protein is CAIRGAEQETQYF.

The chain is built from TRBV27 and TRBJ2-7; 7 bases match TRBD1. The length of the CDR3 is 15 residues. The V and J ends lost 1 base and 1 base, in that order; junction bases with no gene match: 4. Per germline, CDR1 MNHEY and CDR2 SMNVEV (reference sequence). CDR3 nucleotides: TGTGCCAGCAGTTTATTAACAGGGGAGTCCTACGAGCAGTACTTC. This codes for CASSLLTGESYEQYF.

The chain joins TRBV5-1 to TRBJ1-2; the D gene is possibly TRBD1 (5 bases). CDR1 is SGHRS and CDR2 is YFSETQ in the germline V gene. V dropped 0 bases and J dropped 5 bases, with 11 bases sitting between them. CDR3 length equals 14 residues. The CDR3 DNA reads as TGCGCCAGCAGCTTGGAACGACAGAAATATGGCTACACCTTC. This codes for CASSLERQKYGYTF.